This T cell receptor (beta chain) was retrieved from a study of cytomegalovirus exposure and HLA in healthy donors. Study-wide findings and caveats: Some V segments (TRBV6-2 and TRBV6-3 among them) were excluded as indistinguishable.

About this clone: The target antigen is unknown.

CDR1 and CDR2 from the germline V gene are SGHRS and YFSETQ. This CDR3 contains 15 residues. Trimming at V came to 4 bases and at J to 4 bases, leaving 10 bases not matched to a gene. PCR used 60 Vbeta primers and 13 Jbeta primers. Only in-frame clones appear in the TCRdb table, and some are missing; sequencing was by immunoSEQ multiplex PCR. Of 100,000 or so clones in the sample, 83% were seen once. The gene calls are TRBV5-1 and TRBJ2-7, with 8 bases aligning to TRBD2. Sequenced: PBMCs. The sequence came from a man aged 18 to 30 in good health and CMV-seronegative. The CDR3 here is CASSPRGSGTYEQYF. The CDR3 bases are TGCGCCAGCAGCCCCCGAGGTAGCGGGACGTACGAGCAGTACTTC. Based on the CDR3 plus reference TRBV5-1 and TRBJ2-7, the full variable domain is KAGVTQTPRYLIKTRGQQVTLSCSPISGHRSVSWYQQTPGQGLQFLFEYFSETQRNKGNFPGRFSGRQFSNSRSEMNVSTLELGDSALYLCASSPRGSGTYEQYFGPGTRLTVT.